This T cell receptor beta chain was captured by sequencing in a study of blood T cell repertoires in COVID-19. Across the study: COVID-19 samples from acute and convalescent phases originated in the United States, Italy and Spain. Sources were T cells, B-cell-depleted T cells, or PBMCs; the material itself was cDNA or gDNA.

Cohort allocation depended upon clinical history that participants reported. Trimming cost V 2 bases and J 0 bases, with 8 bases left between them. The CDR3 is 15 residues long. Germline CDR1 and CDR2: GTSNPN and SVGIG (reference sequence). Original methodology: Counts of nucleated cells, estimated from reference gene primer amplification, were obtained. Sequencing was performed with immunoSEQ multiplex PCR; in TCRdb, only in-frame clones are kept and a portion is missing. D and trimming were read from the DNA, whereas the V and J calls and clone size are those reported in that table. The profile shows just over 350,000 clones, about 88% of them singletons.

The receptor's source is a woman in her thirties who had recovered from COVID-19. Sequencing was done on a sample of PBMCs or T cells enriched from blood (not recorded which). The chain combines TRBV30 with TRBJ2-6, with unresolved D. The CDR3 DNA reads as TGTGCCTGGAGTATGGCAACCTCTGGGGCCAACGTCCTGACTTTC. Amino acids: CAWSMATSGANVLTF.